This TCR beta chain appears in the sequencing data of a study of blood T cell repertoires in COVID-19. Study summary: Samples representing acute and convalescent COVID-19 were sourced from the United States, Italy and Spain.

Living in 20 to 30 US areas, the participants were between roughly 18 and 89 years of age. Cohort 3 donors counted as recovered after two negative PCRs, clearance, or resolved symptoms. The CDR3 is made up of 18 amino acids. V was clipped by 2 bases and J by 2 bases, with 21 bases between them. Per germline, CDR1 SGHRS and CDR2 YFSETQ. Per the study methods: Scientists estimated how many nucleated cells there were by amplifying reference gene primers. Assay used: immunoSEQ multiplex PCR; TCRdb lists only in-frame clones, some missing. From that table come the V and J calls and clone size; the DNA was used to work out D and trimming. In the table there are about 300,000 clones, less than 85% of which are singletons.

The TCR comes from a woman aged 45 to 65 who had recovered from COVID-19. The chain joins TRBV5-1 to TRBJ2-3, with D tentatively TRBD2 (6 bases). Sequenced sample: PBMCs or T cells enriched from blood (not recorded which). The CDR3 region has the DNA TGCGCCAGCAGCTTTCTACCTTTTTCGGGGGAGTACACAGATACGCAGTATTTT. It is translated as CASSFLPFSGEYTDTQYF.